These 4 T cell receptor beta chains came from one sample sequenced in a study of blood T cells in healthy people across ages (dated by TCRdb to the mid-2010s). Library preparation used 5' RACE. Sequenced using an Illumina HiSeq 2500. A second roughly 6 to 12 cycle PCR used a sample-barcoded 5' primer and a J-beta primer mix. TCRdb trimmed public reads at Q25 via fastp, called clones via MiXCR and kept in-frame beta chains. Rows are unified per CDR3 protein, each entry keeping the most common DNA and genes. In this sample the table shows some 710,000 distinct CDR3 sequences, 46% of which occur a single time. The ten largest clones add up to 15% to 20% of the sample. Input material: blood. The receptors derive from a man aged 80 or over in good health.

The chain joins TRBV29-1 to TRBJ2-7; either TRBD1 or TRBD2 may fit D (6 bases each). The CDR3 extends over 16 amino acids. The germline CDR1 and CDR2 sequences are SQVTM and ANQGSEA. The CDR3 sequence: CSVKQGGRVLDNEQYF. CDR3 in DNA: TGCAGTGTGAAACAGGGAGGTCGAGTACTGGACAATGAGCAGTACTTC.

This clonotype was seen a few times. The chain employs TRBV7-3 and TRBJ2-3; D tentatively fits TRBD1 or TRBD2 (5 bases each). This CDR3 region has 14 residues. Germline loops: CDR1 SGHTA, CDR2 FQGTGA. V was trimmed by 5 bases and J by 1 base, leaving 10 bases between them. CDR3 sequence: CASSVGTGTDTQYF. The CDR3 DNA is TGTGCCAGCAGCGTAGGGACGGGCACAGATACGCAGTATTTT.

This clonotype is termed medium-sized (0.01 to 0.1%). V gene TRBV20-1 combines with J gene TRBJ1-2, with 9 positions matching TRBD1. Germline CDR1 reads DFQATT; CDR2 reads SNEGSKA (reference sequence). J lost 2 bases, V lost 2 bases, and 9 bases had no gene match. The CDR3 loop spans 16 amino acids. The CDR3 DNA reads TGCAGTGCTAGAAAGAAGGGGACAGGGCTAAACTATGGCTACACCTTC. Residues: CSARKKGTGLNYGYTF.

This clonotype was found many times. The V call is TRBV15, the J call TRBJ2-1; 7 nucleotides line up with TRBD2. Per germline, CDR1 LNHNV and CDR2 YYDKDF (reference sequence). There are 14 residues in the CDR3. With V trimmed by 0 bases and J by 8 bases, 4 bases remained unmatched. CDR3 DNA sequence: TGTGCCACCAGCAGAGAACTAGCGTCGTATGAGCAGTTCTTC. Protein: CATSRELASYEQFF.